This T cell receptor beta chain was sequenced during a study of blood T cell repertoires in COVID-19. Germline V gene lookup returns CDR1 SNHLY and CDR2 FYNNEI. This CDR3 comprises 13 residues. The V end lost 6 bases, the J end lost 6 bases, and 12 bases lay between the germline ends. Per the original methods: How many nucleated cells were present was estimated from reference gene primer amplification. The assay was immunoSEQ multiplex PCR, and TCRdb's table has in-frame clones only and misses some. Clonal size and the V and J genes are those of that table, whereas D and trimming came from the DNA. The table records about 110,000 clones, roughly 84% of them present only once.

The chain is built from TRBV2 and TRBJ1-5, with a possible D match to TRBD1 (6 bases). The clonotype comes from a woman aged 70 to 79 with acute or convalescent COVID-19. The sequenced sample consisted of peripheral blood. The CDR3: CASSEDRSQPQHF. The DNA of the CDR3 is TGTGCCAGCAGCGAGGACAGAAGTCAGCCCCAGCATTTT.